This T cell receptor beta chain originates from a study of blood T cell repertoires in COVID-19. In the study overall: Italy, Spain and the United States were the sources of the convalescent and acute COVID-19 samples. Nucleic acid was either cDNA or gDNA, and it came from T cells, B-cell-depleted T cells, or PBMCs.

V gave up 2 bases and J gave up 2 bases, with 4 bases separating them. Germline V CDR1 and CDR2: LNHDA, SQIVND (reference sequence). CDR3 length: 12 residues. Original methodology: Reference gene primer amplification yielded estimated nucleated cell counts. Generated by immunoSEQ multiplex PCR, the TCRdb table keeps only in-frame clones and is missing some. V and J calls and clone size are copied from that table; D and trimming were computed from the DNA. The sample holds 200,000 to 250,000 clones, 86% seen once. The sequenced sample consisted of peripheral blood. The J gene is TRBJ2-7, the V gene TRBV19; D remains ambiguous. The receptor was derived from a woman aged 25 to 39 who had recovered from COVID-19. In DNA, the CDR3 is TGTGCCAGTAGTATAAACACCTACGAGCAGTACTTC. It is translated as CASSINTYEQYF.